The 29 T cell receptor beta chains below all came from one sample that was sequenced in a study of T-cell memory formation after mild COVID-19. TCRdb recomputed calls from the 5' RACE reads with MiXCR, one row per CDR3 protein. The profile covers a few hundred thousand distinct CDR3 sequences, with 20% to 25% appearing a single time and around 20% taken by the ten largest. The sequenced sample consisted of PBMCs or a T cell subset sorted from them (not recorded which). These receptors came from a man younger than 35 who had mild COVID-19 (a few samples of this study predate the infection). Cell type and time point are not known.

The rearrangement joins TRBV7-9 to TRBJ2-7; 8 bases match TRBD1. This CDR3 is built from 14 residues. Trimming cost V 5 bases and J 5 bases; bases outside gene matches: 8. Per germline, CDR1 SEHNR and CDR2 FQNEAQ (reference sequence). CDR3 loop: CASSRQGPSHEQYF. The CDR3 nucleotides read TGTGCCAGCAGCCGACAGGGGCCCTCTCACGAGCAGTACTTC.

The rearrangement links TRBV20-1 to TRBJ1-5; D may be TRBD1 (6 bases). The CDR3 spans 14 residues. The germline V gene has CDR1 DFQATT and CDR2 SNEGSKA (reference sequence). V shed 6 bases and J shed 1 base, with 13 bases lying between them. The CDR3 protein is CSAGAERSNQPQHF. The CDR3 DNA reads TGCAGTGCGGGGGCCGAGCGGAGCAATCAGCCCCAGCATTTT.

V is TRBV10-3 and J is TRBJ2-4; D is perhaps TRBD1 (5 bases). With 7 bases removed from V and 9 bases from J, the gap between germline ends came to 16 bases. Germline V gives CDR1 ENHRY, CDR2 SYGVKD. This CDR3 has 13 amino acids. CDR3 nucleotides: TGTGCCATCATAAGGGCAGGGAATAGCATTCAGTACTTC. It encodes CAIIRAGNSIQYF.

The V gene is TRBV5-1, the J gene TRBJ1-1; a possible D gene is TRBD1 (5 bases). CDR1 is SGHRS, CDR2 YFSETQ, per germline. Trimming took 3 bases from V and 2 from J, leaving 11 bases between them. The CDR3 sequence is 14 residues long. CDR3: CASSSGPTNTEAFF. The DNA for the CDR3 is TGCGCCAGCAGCTCGGGACCGACAAACACTGAAGCTTTCTTT.

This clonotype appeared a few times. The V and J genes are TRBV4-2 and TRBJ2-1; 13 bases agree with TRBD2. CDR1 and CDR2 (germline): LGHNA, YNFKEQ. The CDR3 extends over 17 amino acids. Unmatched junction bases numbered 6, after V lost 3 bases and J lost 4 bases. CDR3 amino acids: CASSHSLAGGEYNEQFF. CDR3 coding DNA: TGTGCCAGCAGCCACTCACTAGCGGGGGGGGAATACAATGAGCAGTTCTTC.

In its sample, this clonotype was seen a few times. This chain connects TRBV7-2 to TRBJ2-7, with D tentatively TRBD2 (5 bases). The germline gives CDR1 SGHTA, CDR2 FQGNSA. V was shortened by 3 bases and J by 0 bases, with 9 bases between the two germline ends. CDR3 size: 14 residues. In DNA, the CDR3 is TGTGCCAGCAGCTTCGGGGTCGGCTCCTACGAGCAGTACGTC. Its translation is CASSFGVGSYEQYV.

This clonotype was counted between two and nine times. The CDR3 DNA follows: TGTGCCTGGAGTGAGGGAGCACAAACGGGGGAGACCCAGTACTTC. Protein product: CAWSEGAQTGETQYF. V gene TRBV30 combines with J gene TRBJ2-5; perhaps TRBD2 as D (5 bases). V was trimmed by 1 base and J by 5 bases, leaving 17 bases between them. Germline V CDR1 and CDR2: GTSNPN, SVGIG (reference sequence). The CDR3 spans 15 residues.

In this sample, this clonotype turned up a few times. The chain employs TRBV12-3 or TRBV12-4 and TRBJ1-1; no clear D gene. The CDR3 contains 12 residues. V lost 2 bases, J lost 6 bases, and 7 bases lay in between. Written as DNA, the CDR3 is TGTGCCAGCAGTTTACGAGGGTCTGAAGCTTTCTTT. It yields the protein CASSLRGSEAFF.

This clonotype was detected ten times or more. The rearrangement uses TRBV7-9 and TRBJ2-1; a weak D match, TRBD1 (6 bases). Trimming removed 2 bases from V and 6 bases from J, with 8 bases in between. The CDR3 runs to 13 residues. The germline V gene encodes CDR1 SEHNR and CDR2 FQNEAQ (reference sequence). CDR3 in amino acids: CASSLQGGNEQFF. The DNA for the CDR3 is TGTGCCAGCAGCTTACAAGGGGGCAATGAGCAGTTCTTC.

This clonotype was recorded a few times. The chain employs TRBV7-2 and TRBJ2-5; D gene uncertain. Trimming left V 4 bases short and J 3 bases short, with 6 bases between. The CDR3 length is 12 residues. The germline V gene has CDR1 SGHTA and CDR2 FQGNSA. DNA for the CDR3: TGTGCCAGCAGCTCACAGAAAGAGACCCAGTACTTC. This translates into CASSSQKETQYF.

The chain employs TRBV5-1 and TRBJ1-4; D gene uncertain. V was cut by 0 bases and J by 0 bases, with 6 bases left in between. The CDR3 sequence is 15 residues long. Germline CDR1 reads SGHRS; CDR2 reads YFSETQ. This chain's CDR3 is CASSLGWTTNEKLFF. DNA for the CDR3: TGCGCCAGCAGCTTGGGGTGGACAACTAATGAAAAACTGTTTTTT.

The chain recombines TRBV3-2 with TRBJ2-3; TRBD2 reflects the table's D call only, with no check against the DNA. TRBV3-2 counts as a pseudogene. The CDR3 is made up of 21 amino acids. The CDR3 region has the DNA TGTGCCAGCAGCCTTTCTCCCATGGGACTAGCGGGAGCCACCAGCACAGATACGCAGTATTTT. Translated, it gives CASSLSPMGLAGATSTDTQYF.

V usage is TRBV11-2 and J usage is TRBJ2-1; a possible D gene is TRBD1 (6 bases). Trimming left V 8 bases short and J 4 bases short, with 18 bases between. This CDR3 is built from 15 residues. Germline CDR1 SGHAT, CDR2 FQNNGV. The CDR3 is CASHLSQGYYNEQFF. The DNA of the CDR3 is TGTGCCAGCCACCTATCTCAGGGGTATTACAATGAGCAGTTCTTC. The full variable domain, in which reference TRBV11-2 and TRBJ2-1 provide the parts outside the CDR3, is EAGVAQSPRYKIIEKRQSVAFWCNPISGHATLYWYQQILGQGPKLLIQFQNNGVVDDSQLPKDRFSAERLKGVDSTLKIQPAKLEDSAVYLCASHLSQGYYNEQFFGPGTRLTVL.

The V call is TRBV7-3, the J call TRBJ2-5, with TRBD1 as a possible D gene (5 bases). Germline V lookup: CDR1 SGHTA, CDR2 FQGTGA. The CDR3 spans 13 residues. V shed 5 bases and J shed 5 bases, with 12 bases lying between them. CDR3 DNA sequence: TGTGCCAGCAGCCGAAGCCCAGGGGAGACCCAGTACTTC. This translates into CASSRSPGETQYF.

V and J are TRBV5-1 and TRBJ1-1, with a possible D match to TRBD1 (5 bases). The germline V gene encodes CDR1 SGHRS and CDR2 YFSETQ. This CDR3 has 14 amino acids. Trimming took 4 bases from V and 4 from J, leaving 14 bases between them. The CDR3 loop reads CASSPWTIGTEAFF. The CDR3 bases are TGCGCCAGCAGCCCGTGGACAATCGGCACTGAAGCTTTCTTT.

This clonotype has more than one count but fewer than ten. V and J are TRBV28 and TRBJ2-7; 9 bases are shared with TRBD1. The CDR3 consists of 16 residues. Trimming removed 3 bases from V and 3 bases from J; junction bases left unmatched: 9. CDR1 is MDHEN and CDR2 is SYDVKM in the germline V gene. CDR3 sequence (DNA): TGTGCCAGCAGTTTCGTCAGGGAGGACAGGGGCTACGAGCAGTACGTC. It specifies CASSFVREDRGYEQYV.

CDR3 protein: CATSGEPTDTQYF. CDR3 in DNA: TGTGCCACCAGTGGGGAACCCACAGATACGCAGTATTTT. The gene calls are TRBV24-1 and TRBJ2-3; no reliable D call. Germline V gene sequence: CDR1 KGHDR, CDR2 SFDVKD. V lost 5 bases to trimming and J lost 2 bases, with 7 bases between them. The CDR3 totals 13 residues.

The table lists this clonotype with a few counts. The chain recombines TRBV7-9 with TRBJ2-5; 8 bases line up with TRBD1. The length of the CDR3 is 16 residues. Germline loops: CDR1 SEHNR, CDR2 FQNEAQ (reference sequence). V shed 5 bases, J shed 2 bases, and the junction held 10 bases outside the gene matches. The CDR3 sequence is CASSPPPGQDQETQYF. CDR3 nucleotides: TGTGCCAGCAGCCCACCCCCGGGACAGGATCAAGAGACCCAGTACTTC.

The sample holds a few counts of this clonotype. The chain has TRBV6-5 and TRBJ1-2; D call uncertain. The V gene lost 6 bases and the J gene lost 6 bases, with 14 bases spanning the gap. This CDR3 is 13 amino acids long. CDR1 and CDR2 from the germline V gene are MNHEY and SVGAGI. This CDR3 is CASRAGRVDGYTF. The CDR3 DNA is TGTGCCAGCAGGGCTGGCCGGGTCGATGGCTACACCTTC.

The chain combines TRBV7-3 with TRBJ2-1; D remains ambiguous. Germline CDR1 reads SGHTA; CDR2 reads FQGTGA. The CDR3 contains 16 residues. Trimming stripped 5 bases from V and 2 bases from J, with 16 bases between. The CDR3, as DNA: TGTGCCAGCAGCCCAGCTCGGCTTTCTCCCTACAATGAGCAGTTCTTC. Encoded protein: CASSPARLSPYNEQFF.

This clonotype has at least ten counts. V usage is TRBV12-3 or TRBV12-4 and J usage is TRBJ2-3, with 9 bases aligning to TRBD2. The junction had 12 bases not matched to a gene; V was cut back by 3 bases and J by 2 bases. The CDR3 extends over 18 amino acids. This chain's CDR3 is CASSLGRRGGGATDTQYF. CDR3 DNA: TGTGCCAGCAGTTTGGGAAGACGGGGCGGGGGGGCCACAGATACGCAGTATTTT.

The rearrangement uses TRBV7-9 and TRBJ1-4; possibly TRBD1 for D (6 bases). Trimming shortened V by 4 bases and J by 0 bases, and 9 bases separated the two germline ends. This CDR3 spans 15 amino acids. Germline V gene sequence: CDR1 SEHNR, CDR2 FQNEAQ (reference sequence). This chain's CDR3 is CASSSGDSTNEKLFF. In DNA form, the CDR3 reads TGTGCCAGCAGCTCAGGGGATTCAACTAATGAAAAACTGTTTTTT.

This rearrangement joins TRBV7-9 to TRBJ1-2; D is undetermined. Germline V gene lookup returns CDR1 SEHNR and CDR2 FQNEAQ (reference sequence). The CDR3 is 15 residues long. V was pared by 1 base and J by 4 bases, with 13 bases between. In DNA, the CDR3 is TGTGCCAGCAGCTTAGAGGGAGTGGCGGTCTATGGCTACACCTTC. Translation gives CASSLEGVAVYGYTF.

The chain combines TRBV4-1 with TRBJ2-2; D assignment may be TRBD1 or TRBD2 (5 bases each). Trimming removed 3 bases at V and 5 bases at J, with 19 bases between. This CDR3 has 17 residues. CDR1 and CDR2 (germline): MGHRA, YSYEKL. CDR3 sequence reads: CASSQRVDGTGTGELFF. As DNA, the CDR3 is TGCGCCAGCAGCCAGAGAGTGGACGGGACGGGTACCGGGGAGCTGTTTTTT.

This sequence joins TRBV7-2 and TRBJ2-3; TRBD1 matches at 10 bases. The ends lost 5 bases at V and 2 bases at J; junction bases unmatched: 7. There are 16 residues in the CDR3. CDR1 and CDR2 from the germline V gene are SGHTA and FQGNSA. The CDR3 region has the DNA TGTGCCAGCAGCCCGAACCGACAGGGGGCCACAGATACGCAGTATTTT. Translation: CASSPNRQGATDTQYF.

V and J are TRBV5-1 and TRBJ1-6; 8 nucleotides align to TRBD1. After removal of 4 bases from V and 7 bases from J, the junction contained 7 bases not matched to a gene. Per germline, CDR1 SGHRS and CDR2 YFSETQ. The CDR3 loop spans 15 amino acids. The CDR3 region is CASSQGTGNNSPLHF. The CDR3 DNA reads TGCGCCAGCAGCCAGGGGACAGGCAACAATTCACCCCTCCACTTT.

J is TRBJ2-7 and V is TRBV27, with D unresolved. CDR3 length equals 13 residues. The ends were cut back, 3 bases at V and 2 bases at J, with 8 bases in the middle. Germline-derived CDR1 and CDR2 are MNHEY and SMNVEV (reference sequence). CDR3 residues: CASSFAETYEQYF. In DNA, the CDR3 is TGTGCCAGCAGTTTTGCAGAGACCTACGAGCAGTACTTC.

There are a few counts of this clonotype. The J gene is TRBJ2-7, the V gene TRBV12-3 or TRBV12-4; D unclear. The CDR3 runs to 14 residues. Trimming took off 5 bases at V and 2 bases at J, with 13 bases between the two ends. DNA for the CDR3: TGTGCCAGCAGTCCCAGCCAGGTCCCCTACGAGCAGTACGTC. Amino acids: CASSPSQVPYEQYV.

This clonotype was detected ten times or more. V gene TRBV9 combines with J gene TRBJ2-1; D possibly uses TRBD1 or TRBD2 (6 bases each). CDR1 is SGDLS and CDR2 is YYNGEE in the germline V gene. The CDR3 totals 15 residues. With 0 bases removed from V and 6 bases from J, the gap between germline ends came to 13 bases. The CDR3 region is CASSVVGGRGNEQFF. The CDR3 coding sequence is TGTGCCAGCAGCGTAGTGGGGGGCAGGGGCAATGAGCAGTTCTTC.